Below are 20 T cell receptor beta chains sequenced from a single sample in a study of blood T cell repertoires in COVID-19. TCRdb's table, derived via immunoSEQ multiplex PCR, lists solely in-frame clones and lacks some. The data hold roughly 290,000 clones, with roughly four fifths observed a single time. The source material was peripheral blood. Receptors were obtained from a person aged 65 to 85 with COVID-19, enrolled during active disease.

The genes are TRBV10-3 and TRBJ1-1; D gene unclear. Germline V gives CDR1 ENHRY, CDR2 SYGVKD. The CDR3 extends over 13 amino acids. Trimming took off 7 bases at V and 4 bases at J, with 13 bases between the two ends. The CDR3 loop is CAIITEGGTEAFF. The DNA for the CDR3 is TGTGCCATCATAACGGAGGGCGGCACTGAAGCTTTCTTT.

In its sample, this clone was seen a few times. This chain links TRBV4-3 with TRBJ2-5, with 9 bases fitting TRBD2. This CDR3 is 13 amino acids long. Germline loops: CDR1 LGHNA, CDR2 YSLEER. V dropped 11 bases and J dropped 3; count of bases not matched to a gene: 7. Here the CDR3 reads CAAEWTSEETQYF. In DNA form, the CDR3 reads TGCGCCGCGGAGTGGACTAGCGAAGAGACCCAGTACTTC.

J is TRBJ1-1 and V is TRBV7-2; 9 positions agree with TRBD1. Trimming removed 5 bases from V and 5 bases from J; junction bases left unmatched: 6. This CDR3 is 14 amino acids long. Germline loops: CDR1 SGHTA, CDR2 FQGNSA. CDR3 in DNA: TGTGCCAGCAGCGCCGACAGGGGGGTGACTGAAGCTTTCTTT. The encoded protein is CASSADRGVTEAFF.

The genes are TRBV3-1 (or the pseudogene TRBV3-2) and TRBJ1-1; D gene unclear. Per germline, CDR1 LGHDT and CDR2 YNNKEL (reference sequence). With 0 bases removed from V and 3 bases from J, the gap between germline ends came to 11 bases. This CDR3 spans 15 amino acids. CDR3 DNA sequence: TGTGCCAGCAGCCAAGACCTCGCCGTAGACACTGAAGCTTTCTTT. This codes for CASSQDLAVDTEAFF.

The chain joins TRBV30 to TRBJ1-5; 7 bases agree with TRBD1. Losses at the gene ends were 3 bases for V and 3 bases for J; bases not matched to a gene: 8. The CDR3 covers 15 residues. Germline V lookup: CDR1 GTSNPN, CDR2 SVGIG (reference sequence). The CDR3 spells CAWSSHTGANQPQHF. CDR3 nucleotides: TGTGCCTGGAGCTCCCACACAGGGGCCAATCAGCCCCAGCATTTT.

This chain uses TRBV3-1 (or the pseudogene TRBV3-2) with TRBJ2-4, with D possibly TRBD1 on 6 matching bases. The CDR3 covers 18 residues. Germline V CDR1 and CDR2: LGHDT, YNNKEL (reference sequence). The V end was cut by 4 bases, the J end by 1 base, with 20 bases between. The CDR3 region is CASSLKHFQGMAKNIQYF. As DNA, the CDR3 is TGTGCCAGCAGCCTGAAACACTTTCAGGGGATGGCCAAAAACATTCAGTACTTC.

The V and J genes are TRBV6-5 and TRBJ2-3; 7 bases fit TRBD1. The CDR3 is 15 amino acids. CDR1 is MNHEY and CDR2 is SVGAGI in the germline V gene. After removal of 5 bases from V and 3 bases from J, the junction contained 8 bases not matched to a gene. The CDR3 nucleotides read TGTGCCAGCAGTAAACCGGGACAGAGAACAGATACGCAGTATTTT. This codes for CASSKPGQRTDTQYF.

The rearrangement joins TRBV28 to TRBJ1-6, with 10 bases fitting TRBD1. V trimming: 6 bases; J trimming: 7 bases; junction bases outside the gene matches: 3. The CDR3 runs 14 residues. Germline assignment: CDR1 MDHEN and CDR2 SYDVKM. CDR3 sequence (DNA): TGTGCCAGCAGACAGGGACAGGGGAATTCACCCCTCCACTTT. Amino acids: CASRQGQGNSPLHF.

The chain links TRBV28 to TRBJ2-7, with D perhaps matching TRBD2 (5 bases). From germline, CDR1 is MDHEN and CDR2 SYDVKM. The CDR3 consists of 13 residues. The V end lost 7 bases, the J end lost 1 base, and 11 bases lay between the germline ends. The CDR3 DNA follows: TGTGCCAGCACCCCGGGAAGATCCTACGAGCAGTACTTC. Translation: CASTPGRSYEQYF.

V usage is TRBV5-6 and J usage is TRBJ1-2; 7 nucleotides agree with TRBD1. The CDR3 runs to 13 residues. With V trimmed by 4 bases and J by 10 bases, 10 bases remained unmatched. Germline lookup yields CDR1 SGHDT and CDR2 YYEEEE. The CDR3 sequence is CASSPDRTFAYTF. The CDR3 DNA sequence: TGTGCCAGCAGCCCGGACAGGACGTTTGCCTACACCTTC. Complete variable domain (other parts from reference TRBV5-6 and TRBJ1-2): DAGVTQSPTHLIKTRGQQVTLRCSPKSGHDTVSWYQQALGQGPQFIFQYYEEEERQRGNFPDRFSGHQFPNYSSELNVNALLLGDSALYLCASSPDRTFAYTFGSGTRLTVV.

The rearrangement joins TRBV6-2 or TRBV6-3 to TRBJ2-7, with D uncertain. Germline CDR1 MNHEY, CDR2 SVGEGT. Trimming stripped 2 bases from V and 8 bases from J, with 16 bases between. The CDR3 covers 14 residues. As DNA, the CDR3 is TGTGCCAGCAGTTACGACGGGTCCTCCTGGCAGCAGTACTTC. Its translation is CASSYDGSSWQQYF.

V usage is TRBV23-1 and J usage is TRBJ2-6; perhaps TRBD1 as D (6 bases). TRBV23-1 belongs to the ORF category, with a function that is uncertain. V lost 6 bases to trimming and J lost 9 bases, with 21 bases between them. This CDR3 is 16 amino acids long. As DNA, the CDR3 is TGCGCCAGCAGGGAACACAGGGAATCCTTGGGCAACGTCCTGACTTTC. Translating gives CASREHRESLGNVLTF.

The chain employs TRBV7-9 and TRBJ2-7; D ambiguous. The CDR3 has 11 amino acids. Trimming pared 2 bases from V and 6 bases from J, leaving 5 bases between. CDR1 and CDR2 (germline): SEHNR, FQNEAQ (reference sequence). CDR3 nucleotide sequence: TGTGCCAGCAGCTTAAATATCGAGCAGTACTTC. Translated: CASSLNIEQYF.

V usage is TRBV7-2 and J usage is TRBJ2-7; no clear D. The germline V gene has CDR1 SGHTA and CDR2 FQGNSA. The CDR3 is 11 amino acids. V lost 7 bases, J lost 3 bases, and 7 bases lay in between. The DNA of the CDR3 is TGTGCCAGCACCGGTCTCTACGAGCAGTACTTC. Its translation is CASTGLYEQYF.

This clone was detected once. The chain has TRBV5-1 and TRBJ1-2, with 7 bases that match TRBD1. V shed 0 bases and J 6 bases; nucleotides not matched to a gene: 5. From germline, CDR1 is SGHRS and CDR2 YFSETQ. CDR3 length equals 14 residues. CDR3 region: CASSLAQGTDGYTF. CDR3 bases: TGCGCCAGCAGCTTGGCTCAGGGGACAGATGGCTACACCTTC. Using reference TRBV5-1 and TRBJ1-2 for the parts outside the CDR3, the full variable domain is KAGVTQTPRYLIKTRGQQVTLSCSPISGHRSVSWYQQTPGQGLQFLFEYFSETQRNKGNFPGRFSGRQFSNSRSEMNVSTLELGDSALYLCASSLAQGTDGYTFGSGTRLTVV.

V usage is TRBV27 and J usage is TRBJ2-5, with 7 bases matching TRBD1. CDR3 length equals 15 residues. Germline V gives CDR1 MNHEY, CDR2 SMNVEV (reference sequence). Trimming at V came to 3 bases and at J to 2 bases, leaving 6 bases not matched to a gene. This CDR3 is CASSLTQGKQETQYF. The CDR3 nucleotides read TGTGCCAGCAGTTTGACACAGGGGAAACAAGAGACCCAGTACTTC.

The CDR3 DNA reads as TGTGCCAGTAAGCGTCGGACAGGGCTCGACACCGGGGAGCTGTTTTTT. This codes for CASKRRTGLDTGELFF. This chain joins TRBV19 and TRBJ2-2; 8 bases fit TRBD1. This CDR3 comprises 16 residues. V shed 7 bases, J shed 3 bases, and the junction held 10 bases outside the gene matches. Looked up from germline, CDR1 is LNHDA and CDR2 is SQIVND (reference sequence).

V and J are TRBV5-6 and TRBJ1-5; weak D call: TRBD1 (6 bases). CDR3 length: 16 residues. V was pared by 1 base and J by 2 bases, with 13 bases between. The germline V gene encodes CDR1 SGHDT and CDR2 YYEEEE. The CDR3 here is CASSLRGGFGNQPQHF. The CDR3 DNA reads as TGTGCCAGCAGCTTGAGAGGGGGATTCGGCAATCAGCCCCAGCATTTT.

This sequence joins TRBV5-5 and TRBJ1-3; D may be TRBD1 (5 bases). The CDR3 extends over 15 amino acids. Germline V lookup: CDR1 SGHKS, CDR2 YYEKEE (reference sequence). Trimming shortened V by 0 bases and J by 5 bases, and 12 bases separated the two germline ends. The CDR3 bases are TGTGCCAGCAGCTTGGCAGGGCGCACCCGAAACACCATATATTTT. It specifies CASSLAGRTRNTIYF.

The chain links TRBV9 to TRBJ1-5; TRBD1 aligns across 8 bases. Looked up from germline, CDR1 is SGDLS and CDR2 is YYNGEE. V was pared by 4 bases and J by 6 bases, with 6 bases of the junction left unmatched. There are 14 residues in the CDR3. CDR3 nucleotide sequence: TGTGCCAGCAGCCGTACAGGGGGGGGTCAGCCCCAGCATTTT. Its protein product is CASSRTGGGQPQHF.